Listed below are T cell receptor beta chains from one sample, sequenced in a study of T cells in Graves' hyperthyroidism and ophthalmopathy. TCRdb used MiXCR to reprocess the multiplex PCR reads, holding one entry per CDR3 protein. Of approximately 700,000 distinct CDR3 sequences in the sample, over 15% were seen once. Sequences were obtained from blood. The receptors stem from a young man with Graves' hyperthyroidism. CDR3s leave out the opening cysteine and the closing phenylalanine or tryptophan. The D gene is left open where the match is weak.

v_gene	d_gene	j_gene	CDR3aa
TRBV10-2	.	TRBJ1-6	ASRIMSVENSPLH
TRBV19	.	TRBJ2-3	ASTNVLRGARDTQY
TRBV11-1	.	TRBJ2-5	ASSLTDLQQETQY
TRBV28	.	TRBJ1-5	ATGLSASPQH
TRBV19	.	TRBJ1-1	ASSIWGARYTEAF
TRBV18	.	TRBJ1-1	ASSPTYRDEAF
TRBV7-9	.	TRBJ2-3	ASSLGERSMTLATDTQY
TRBV7-9	.	TRBJ1-5	ASSLDPGHPQPQH
TRBV5-8	TRBD2	TRBJ2-5	ASSLGTSGSLSQETQY
TRBV3-1	.	TRBJ2-7	ASSPTGGLYEQY
TRBV15	.	TRBJ2-5	ATSRGDTQGGGETQY
TRBV20-1	TRBD2	TRBJ2-7	SASGSGQPPGEQY
TRBV5-6	TRBD1	TRBJ2-2	ASSPGTGGNANTGELF
TRBV7-6	.	TRBJ1-6	ASSLAPRTRLH
TRBV7-7	.	TRBJ2-5	ASHRNRDQETQY
TRBV2	.	TRBJ2-7	ASASSSYEQY
TRBV28	.	TRBJ1-5	ASSPQGPELESQH
TRBV24-1	.	TRBJ2-5	ATSEGGGQETQY
TRBV7-2	TRBD2	TRBJ2-5	ASSAAWASGRAIRFETQY
TRBV11-2	.	TRBJ1-4	ASSPSATNEKLF
TRBV20-1	.	TRBJ1-5	SASPGGRRNQPQH
TRBV30	TRBD2	TRBJ2-1	AWSPSSGSGDEQF
TRBV6-6	.	TRBJ2-7	ASSYTPLDYEQY
TRBV25-1	.	TRBJ2-5	ASSQELQETQY